What follows describes a single T cell receptor (beta chain). What it binds is not known. The CDR3 covers 15 residues. The ends were cut back, 0 bases at V and 4 bases at J, with 12 bases in the middle. Germline V gene sequence: CDR1 SGHAT, CDR2 FQNNGV. The data derive from a study of Tregs in tolerant kidney transplant recipients. Findings and caveats of the study: The small number of patients limits these findings pending further validation. Donor-specific Treg expansion exceeded global Treg expansion in tolerant patients, suggesting antigen drive. Activated donor B cell expansion appeared to reveal the most relevant donor-specific TCRbeta repertoire.

Only in-frame clones appear in the TCRdb table, and some are missing; sequencing was by immunoSEQ multiplex PCR. The sample carries 75,000 to 80,000 clones, roughly 90% recorded once. The source is a human donor who received a combined kidney and bone marrow transplant. This rearrangement joins TRBV11-2 to TRBJ2-5; possibly TRBD2 for D (5 bases). Source: Tregs from blood, taken before the transplant. CDR3 DNA sequence: TGTGCCAGCAGCTTAGACGGGAATCCTTCAGAGACCCAGTACTTC. The encoded protein is CASSLDGNPSETQYF.